This paragraph reports one T cell receptor beta chain. Its antigen remains unidentified. 13 Jbeta primers and 60 Vbeta primers were used for the PCR. Some clones are missing from TCRdb's copy, which holds only in-frame ones; the method was immunoSEQ multiplex PCR. The sample has approximately 110,000 clones. The CDR3 is 13 amino acids. The V and J ends lost 8 bases and 4 bases, in that order; junction bases with no gene match: 3. The germline CDR1 and CDR2 sequences are LNHDA and SQIVND (reference sequence). This entry comes from a study of cytomegalovirus exposure and HLA in healthy donors. Study-wide findings and caveats: What a later analysis reportedly showed was that an Asian-associated ancestry cluster had fewer N-insertions than the approximately 700-donor mean. The classifier reportedly diagnosed cytomegalovirus status with high specificity and sensitivity.

The rearrangement links TRBV19 to TRBJ2-5, with TRBD2 matching over 11 bases. The receptor comes from a middle-aged man in good health and CMV-seronegative. The sequenced sample was PBMCs. The CDR3 is CASCSGRGETQYF. The DNA for the CDR3 is TGTGCCAGTTGTAGCGGGAGGGGAGAGACCCAGTACTTC.